This TCR beta chain derives from a study of T-cell memory formation after mild COVID-19. Overall study results and limits: Pre-infection memory carried some responding clones, suggesting that cross-reactive memory joined.

Germline V lookup: CDR1 MGHRA, CDR2 YSYEKL. V was clipped by 1 base and J by 4 bases; unmatched bases: 4. The CDR3 covers 15 residues. On this clonotype: The antigen is not known.

TCRdb independently ran MiXCR on the 5' RACE reads; one entry per CDR3 protein. Among hundreds of thousands of distinct CDR3 sequences listed, about a fifth were seen once. This chain links TRBV4-1 with TRBJ1-1; 9 bases are shared with TRBD1. The clonotype comes from an adult woman who had mild COVID-19 (a few samples of this study predate the infection). Cell type and time point are not known. Sequencing input: PBMCs or a T cell subset sorted from them (not recorded which). CDR3 sequence reads: CASSQVGTGSTEAFF. The DNA for the CDR3 is TGCGCCAGCAGCCAAGTCGGGACAGGGTCCACTGAAGCTTTCTTT.